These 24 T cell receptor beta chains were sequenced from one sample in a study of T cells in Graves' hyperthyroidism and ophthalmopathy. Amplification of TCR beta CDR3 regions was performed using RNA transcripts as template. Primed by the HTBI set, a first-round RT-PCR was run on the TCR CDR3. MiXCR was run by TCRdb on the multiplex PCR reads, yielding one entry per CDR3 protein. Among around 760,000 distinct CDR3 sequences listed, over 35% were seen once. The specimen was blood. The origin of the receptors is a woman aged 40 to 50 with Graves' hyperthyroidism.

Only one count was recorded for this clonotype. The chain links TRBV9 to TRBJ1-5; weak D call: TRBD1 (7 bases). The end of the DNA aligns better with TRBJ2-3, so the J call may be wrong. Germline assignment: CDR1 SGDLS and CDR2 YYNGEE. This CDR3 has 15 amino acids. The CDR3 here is CASSATGDSANTQYF. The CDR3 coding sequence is TGTGCCAGCAGCGCCACAGGGGACTCGGCGAATACGCAGTATTTT.

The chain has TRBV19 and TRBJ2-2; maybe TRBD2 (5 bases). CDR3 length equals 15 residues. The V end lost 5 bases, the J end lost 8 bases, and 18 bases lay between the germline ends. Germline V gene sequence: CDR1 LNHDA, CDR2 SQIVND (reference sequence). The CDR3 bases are TGTGCCAGTAGTCATAACGATGGGAGTAGGGGGGAGCTGTTTTTT. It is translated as CASSHNDGSRGELFF.

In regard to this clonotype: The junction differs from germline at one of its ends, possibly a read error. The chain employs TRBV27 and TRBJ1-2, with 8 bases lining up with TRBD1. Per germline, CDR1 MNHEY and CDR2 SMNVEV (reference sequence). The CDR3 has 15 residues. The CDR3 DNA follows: TGTGCCAGCAGTCCACGGACAGGGATTATCTATGGCTACTCCTTC. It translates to CASSPRTGIIYGYSF.

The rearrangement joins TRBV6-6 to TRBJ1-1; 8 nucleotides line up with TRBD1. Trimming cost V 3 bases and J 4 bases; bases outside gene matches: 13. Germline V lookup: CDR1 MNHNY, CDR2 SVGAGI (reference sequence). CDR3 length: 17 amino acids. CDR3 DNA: TGTGCCAGCAGTTATGGGAGCAGGGGGCGAAAGGGCACTGAAGCTTTCTTT. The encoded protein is CASSYGSRGRKGTEAFF.

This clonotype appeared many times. This CDR3 reads CASSFPGGGRETQYF. CDR3 nucleotides: TGTGCCAGCAGTTTCCCAGGGGGCGGGAGGGAGACCCAGTACTTC. V gene TRBV12-3 or TRBV12-4 combines with J gene TRBJ2-5; D is tentatively TRBD1 or TRBD2 (8 bases each). Trimming took 3 bases from V and 5 from J, leaving 16 bases between them. This CDR3 region has 15 residues.

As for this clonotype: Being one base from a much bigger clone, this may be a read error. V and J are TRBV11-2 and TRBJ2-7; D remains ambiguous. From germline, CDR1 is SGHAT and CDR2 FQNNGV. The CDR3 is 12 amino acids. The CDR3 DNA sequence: TGTGCCAACAGCTTAGGTTGGGACGAGCAGTACTTC. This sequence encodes CANSLGWDEQYF.

The CDR3, as DNA: TGTGCCAGCAGCACTCGAGCGGGGAAACCGATACCCTACGAGCAGTACTTC. It yields the protein CASSTRAGKPIPYEQYF. The chain couples TRBV7-2 to TRBJ2-7, with 7 bases aligning to TRBD2. Germline V gives CDR1 SGHTA, CDR2 FQGNSA. The CDR3 spans 17 residues. V lost 5 bases, J lost 2 bases, and 15 bases stayed unmatched. The complete variable domain, with remaining parts taken from reference TRBV7-2 and TRBJ2-7, reads GAGVSQSPSNKVTEKGKDVELRCDPISGHTALYWYRQSLGQGLEFLIYFQGNSAPDKSGLPSDRFSAERTGGSVSTLTIQRTQQEDSAVYLCASSTRAGKPIPYEQYFGPGTRLTVT.

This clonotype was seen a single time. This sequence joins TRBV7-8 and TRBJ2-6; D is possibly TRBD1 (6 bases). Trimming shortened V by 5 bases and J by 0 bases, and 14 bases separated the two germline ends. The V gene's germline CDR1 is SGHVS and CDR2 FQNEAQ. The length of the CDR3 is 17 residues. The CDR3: CASSPQNRDSGANVLTF. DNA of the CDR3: TGTGCCAGCAGCCCGCAAAACAGGGACTCTGGGGCCAACGTCCTGACTTTC.

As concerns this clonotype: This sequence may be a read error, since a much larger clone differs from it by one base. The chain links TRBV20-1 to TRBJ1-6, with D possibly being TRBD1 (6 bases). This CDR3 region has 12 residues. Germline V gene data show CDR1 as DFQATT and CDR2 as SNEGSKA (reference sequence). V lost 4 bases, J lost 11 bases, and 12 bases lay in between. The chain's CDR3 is CSAISGGPPLHF. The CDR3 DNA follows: TGCAGTGCTATCTCCGGGGGGCCACCCCTCCACTTT.

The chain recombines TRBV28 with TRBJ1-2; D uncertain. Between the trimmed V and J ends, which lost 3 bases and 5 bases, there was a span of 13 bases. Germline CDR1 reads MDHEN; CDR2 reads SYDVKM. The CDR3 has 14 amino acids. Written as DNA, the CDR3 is TGTGCCAGCAGTTTTGATGCTTCCACTTATGGCTACACCTTC. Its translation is CASSFDASTYGYTF.

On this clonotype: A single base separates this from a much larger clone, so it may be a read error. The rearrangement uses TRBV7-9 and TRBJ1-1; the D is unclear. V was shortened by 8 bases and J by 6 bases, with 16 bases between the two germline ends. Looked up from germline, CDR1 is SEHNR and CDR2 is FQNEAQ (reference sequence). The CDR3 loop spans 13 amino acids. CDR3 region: CASGWTELAEAFF. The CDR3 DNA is TGTGCCAGCGGCTGGACCGAGCTCGCTGAAGCTTTCTTT.

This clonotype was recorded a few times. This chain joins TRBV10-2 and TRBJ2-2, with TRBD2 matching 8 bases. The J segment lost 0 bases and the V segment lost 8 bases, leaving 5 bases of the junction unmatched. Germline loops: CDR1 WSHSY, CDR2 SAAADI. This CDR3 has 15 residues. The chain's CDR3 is CASFRGGPNTGELFF. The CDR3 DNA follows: TGCGCCAGCTTCCGGGGGGGCCCGAACACCGGGGAGCTGTTTTTT.

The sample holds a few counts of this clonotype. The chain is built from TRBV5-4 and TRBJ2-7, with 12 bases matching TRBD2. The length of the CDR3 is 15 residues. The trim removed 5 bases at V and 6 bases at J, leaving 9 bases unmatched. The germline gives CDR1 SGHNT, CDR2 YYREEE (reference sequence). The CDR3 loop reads CASSHPGLAGSEQYF. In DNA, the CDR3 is TGTGCCAGCAGTCACCCGGGACTAGCGGGCTCCGAGCAGTACTTC.

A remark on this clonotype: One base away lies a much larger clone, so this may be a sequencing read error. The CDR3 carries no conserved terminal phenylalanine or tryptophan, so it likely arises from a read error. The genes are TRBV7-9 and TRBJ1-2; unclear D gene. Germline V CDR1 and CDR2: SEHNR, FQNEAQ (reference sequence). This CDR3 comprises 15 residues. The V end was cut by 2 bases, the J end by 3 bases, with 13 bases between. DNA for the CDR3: TGTGCCAGCAGCTTATTCCTTGGGTCCGACTATGGCTACACCCTC. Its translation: CASSLFLGSDYGYTL.

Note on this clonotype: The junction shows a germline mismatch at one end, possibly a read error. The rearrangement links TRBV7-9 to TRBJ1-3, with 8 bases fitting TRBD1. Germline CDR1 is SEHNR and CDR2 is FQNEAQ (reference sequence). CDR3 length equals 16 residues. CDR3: CASSQGPGGPGNTIYF. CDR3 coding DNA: TGCGCCAGCAGCCAAGGACCAGGGGGCCCTGGAAACACCATATATTTT. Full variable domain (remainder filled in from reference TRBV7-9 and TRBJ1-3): DTGVSQNPRHKITKRGQNVTFRCDPISEHNRLYWYRQTLGQGPEFLTYFQNEAQLEKSRLLSDRFSAERPKGSFSTLEIQRTEQGDSAMYLCASSQGPGGPGNTIYFGEGSWLTVV.

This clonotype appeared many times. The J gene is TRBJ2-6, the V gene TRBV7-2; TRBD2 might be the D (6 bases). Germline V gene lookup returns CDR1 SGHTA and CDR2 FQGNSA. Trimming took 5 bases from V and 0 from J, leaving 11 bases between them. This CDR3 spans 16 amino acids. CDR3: CASSAGISSGANVLTF. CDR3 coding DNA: TGTGCCAGCAGCGCGGGGATTTCCTCTGGGGCCAACGTCCTGACTTTC.

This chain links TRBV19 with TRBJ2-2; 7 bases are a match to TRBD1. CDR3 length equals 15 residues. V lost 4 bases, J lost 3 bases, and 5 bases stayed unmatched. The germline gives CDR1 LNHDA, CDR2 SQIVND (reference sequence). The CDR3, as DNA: TGTGCCAGTAGTACTCGGGACAGAGACACCGGGGAGCTGTTTTTT. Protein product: CASSTRDRDTGELFF.

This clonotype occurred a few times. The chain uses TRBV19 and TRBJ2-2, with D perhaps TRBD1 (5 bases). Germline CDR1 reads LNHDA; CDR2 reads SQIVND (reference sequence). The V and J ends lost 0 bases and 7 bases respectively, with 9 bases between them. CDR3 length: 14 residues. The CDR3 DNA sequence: TGTGCCAGTAGTATAGACAGGGTGGTCGGGGAGCTGTTTTTT. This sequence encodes CASSIDRVVGELFF.

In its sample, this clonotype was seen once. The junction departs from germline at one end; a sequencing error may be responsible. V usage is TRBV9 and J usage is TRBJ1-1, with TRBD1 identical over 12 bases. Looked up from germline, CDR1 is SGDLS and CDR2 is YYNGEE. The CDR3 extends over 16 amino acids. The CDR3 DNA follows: TGTGCCAGCAGCGTAGAGGGACAGGGGGCGCACACTGAAGCCTTCTTT. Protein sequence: CASSVEGQGAHTEAFF.

CDR3 loop: CASKQGWDRANEQFF. CDR3 in DNA: TGTGCCAGCAAACAGGGGTGGGACAGGGCAAATGAGCAGTTCTTC. The chain recombines TRBV6-1 with TRBJ2-1; TRBD1 agrees at 9 bases. CDR1 and CDR2 from the germline V gene are MNHNS and SASEGT. V lost 7 bases and J lost 7; bases outside the gene matches: 11. The CDR3 length is 15 residues.

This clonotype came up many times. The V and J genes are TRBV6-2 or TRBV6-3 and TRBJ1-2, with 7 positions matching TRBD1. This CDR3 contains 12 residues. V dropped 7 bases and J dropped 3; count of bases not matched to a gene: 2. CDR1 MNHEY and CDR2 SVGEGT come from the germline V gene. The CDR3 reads CASNQGDYGYTF. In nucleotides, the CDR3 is TGTGCCAGCAACCAGGGGGACTATGGCTACACCTTC.

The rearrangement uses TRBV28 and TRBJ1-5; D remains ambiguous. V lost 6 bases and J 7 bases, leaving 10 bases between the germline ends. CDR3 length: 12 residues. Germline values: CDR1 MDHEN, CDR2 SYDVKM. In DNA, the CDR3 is TGTGCCAGCAGCACCAGCGTCCAGCCCCAGCATTTT. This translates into CASSTSVQPQHF.

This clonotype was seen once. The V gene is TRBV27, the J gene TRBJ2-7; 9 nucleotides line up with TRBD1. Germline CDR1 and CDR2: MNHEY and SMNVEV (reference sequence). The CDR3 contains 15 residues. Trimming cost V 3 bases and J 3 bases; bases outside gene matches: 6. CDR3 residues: CASSFQGTGNYEQYF. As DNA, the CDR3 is TGTGCCAGCAGTTTCCAAGGGACAGGGAACTACGAGCAGTACTTC.

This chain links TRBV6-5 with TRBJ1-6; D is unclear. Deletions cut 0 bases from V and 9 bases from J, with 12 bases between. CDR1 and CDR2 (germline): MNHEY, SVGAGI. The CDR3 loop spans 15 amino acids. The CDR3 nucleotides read TGTGCCAGCAGTTACTCTGGGGTCGTAGGTTCACCCCTCCACTTT. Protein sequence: CASSYSGVVGSPLHF.